This T cell receptor beta chain was identified during a study of T cell responses to AZD1222 COVID-19 vaccine. Study results and caveats: Vaccine-related CD4 TCRs covered spike, predominating at 160-218 and 743-854.

V was cut by 7 bases and J by 5 bases, with 18 bases left in between. Germline V lookup: CDR1 SNHLY, CDR2 FYNNEI. The CDR3 runs to 14 residues. Clones were sequenced by immunoSEQ multiplex PCR, and TCRdb holds only the in-frame ones, with some missing. This sample has about 140,000 clones, with 92% found just once. Comment on this clone: No antigen is known for it.

The input for sequencing was peripheral blood, taken on day 0 of AZD1222 vaccination. This TCR was recovered from an adult in good health. This chain links TRBV2 with TRBJ2-7, with D perhaps TRBD2 (6 bases). The CDR3 nucleotides read TGTGCCAGCACGGATCAGGGAGGTAGCGACGAGCAGTACTTC. Translation gives CASTDQGGSDEQYF. The entire variable domain, with the rest obtained from reference TRBV2 and TRBJ2-7, is as follows: EPEVTQTPSHQVTQMGQEVILRCVPISNHLYFYWYRQILGQKVEFLVSFYNNEISEKSEIFDDQFSVERPDGSNFTLKIRSTKLEDSAMYFCASTDQGGSDEQYFGPGTRLTVT.